This T cell receptor (beta chain) was retrieved from a study of preoperative IRX-2 immunotherapy in early breast cancer. Libraries were prepared by immunoSEQ multiplex PCR; TCRdb keeps only in-frame clonotypes and omits some of them. The sample lists around 25,000 clones; around 90% were seen once. Germline CDR1 reads SEHNR; CDR2 reads FQNEAQ (reference sequence). With 4 bases removed from V and 2 bases from J, the gap between germline ends came to 6 bases. CDR3 length equals 13 residues. This clone was detected only a few times. Sample treatment: preoperative locoregional IRX-2 cytokine immunotherapy. Patients received preoperative, locoregional IRX-2 cytokine immunotherapy in a phase Ib study.

J is TRBJ1-5 and V is TRBV7-9; no definite D call. This receptor was obtained from a human donor with breast cancer. Specimen: tumor tissue, collected after IRX-2 immunotherapy. CDR3 sequence reads: CASSSQGNQPQHF. The CDR3 DNA reads as TGTGCCAGCAGCTCCCAAGGCAATCAGCCCCAGCATTTT.